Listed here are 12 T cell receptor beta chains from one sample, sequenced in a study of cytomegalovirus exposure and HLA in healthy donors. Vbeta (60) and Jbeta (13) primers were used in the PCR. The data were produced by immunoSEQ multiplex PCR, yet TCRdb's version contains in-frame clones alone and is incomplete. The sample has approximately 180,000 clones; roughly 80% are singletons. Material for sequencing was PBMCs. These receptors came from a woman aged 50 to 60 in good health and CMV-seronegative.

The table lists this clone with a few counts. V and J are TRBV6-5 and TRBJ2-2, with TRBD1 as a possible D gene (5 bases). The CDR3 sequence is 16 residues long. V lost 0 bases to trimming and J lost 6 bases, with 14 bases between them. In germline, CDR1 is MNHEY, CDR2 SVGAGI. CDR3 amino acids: CASSYSDRRKAGELFF. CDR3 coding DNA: TGTGCCAGCAGTTACTCAGACAGACGTAAAGCCGGGGAGCTGTTTTTT.

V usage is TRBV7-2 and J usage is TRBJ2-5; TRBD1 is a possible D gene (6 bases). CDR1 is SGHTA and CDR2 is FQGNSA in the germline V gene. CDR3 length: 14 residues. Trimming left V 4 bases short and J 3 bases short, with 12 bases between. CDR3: CASSWGLAEETQYF. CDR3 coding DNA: TGTGCCAGCAGCTGGGGGCTGGCGGAAGAGACCCAGTACTTC.

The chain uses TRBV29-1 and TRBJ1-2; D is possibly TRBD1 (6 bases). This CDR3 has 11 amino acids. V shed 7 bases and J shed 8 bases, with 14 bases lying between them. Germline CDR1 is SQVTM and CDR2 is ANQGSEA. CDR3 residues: CSANTGKGYTF. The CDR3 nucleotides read TGCAGCGCTAACACAGGGAAGGGCTACACCTTC.

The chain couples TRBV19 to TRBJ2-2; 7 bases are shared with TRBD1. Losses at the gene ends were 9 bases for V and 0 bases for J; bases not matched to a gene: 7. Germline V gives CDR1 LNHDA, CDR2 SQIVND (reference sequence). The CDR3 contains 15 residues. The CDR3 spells CARSGQDSNTGELFF. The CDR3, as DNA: TGTGCCAGATCTGGACAGGACTCGAACACCGGGGAGCTGTTTTTT.

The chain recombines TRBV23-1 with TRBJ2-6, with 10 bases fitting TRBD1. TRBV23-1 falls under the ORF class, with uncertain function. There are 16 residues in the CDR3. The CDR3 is CAPGQGKSSGANVLTF. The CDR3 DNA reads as TGCGCGCCGGGACAGGGGAAATCCTCTGGGGCCAACGTCCTGACTTTC.

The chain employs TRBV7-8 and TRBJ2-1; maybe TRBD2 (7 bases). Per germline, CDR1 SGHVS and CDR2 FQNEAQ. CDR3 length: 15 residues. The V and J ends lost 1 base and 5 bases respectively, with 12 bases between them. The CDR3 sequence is CASSLGQGRDNEQFF. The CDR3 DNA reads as TGTGCCAGCAGCTTAGGGCAGGGGAGGGACAATGAGCAGTTCTTC.

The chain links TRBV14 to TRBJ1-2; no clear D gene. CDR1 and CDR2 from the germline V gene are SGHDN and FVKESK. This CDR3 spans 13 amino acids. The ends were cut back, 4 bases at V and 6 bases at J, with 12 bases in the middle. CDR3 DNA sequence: TGTGCCAGCAGCCTGCGCATCTCCGATGGCTACACCTTC. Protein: CASSLRISDGYTF.

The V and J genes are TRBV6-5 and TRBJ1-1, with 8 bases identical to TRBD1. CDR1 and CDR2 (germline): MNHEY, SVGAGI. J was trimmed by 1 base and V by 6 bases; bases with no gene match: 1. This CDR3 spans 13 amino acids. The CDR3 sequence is CASRDRENTEAFF. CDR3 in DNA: TGTGCCAGCAGGGACAGGGAGAACACTGAAGCTTTCTTT.

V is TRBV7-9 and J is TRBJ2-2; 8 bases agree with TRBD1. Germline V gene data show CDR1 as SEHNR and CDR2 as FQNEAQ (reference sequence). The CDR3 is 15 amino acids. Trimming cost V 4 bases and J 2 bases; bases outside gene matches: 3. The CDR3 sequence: CASSWTGPNTGELFF. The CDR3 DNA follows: TGTGCCAGCAGCTGGACAGGGCCCAACACCGGGGAGCTGTTTTTT.

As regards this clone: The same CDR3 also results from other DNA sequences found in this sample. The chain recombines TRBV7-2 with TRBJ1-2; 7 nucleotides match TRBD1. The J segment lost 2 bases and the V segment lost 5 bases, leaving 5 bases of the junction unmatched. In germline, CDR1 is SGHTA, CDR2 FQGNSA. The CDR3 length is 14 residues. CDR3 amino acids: CASSRRGTNYGYTF. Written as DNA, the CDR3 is TGTGCCAGCAGCCGCAGGGGGACCAACTATGGCTACACCTTC.

In nucleotides, the CDR3 is TGCAGTGCTAGAGAGAGTTACGAGCAGTACTTC. Protein product: CSARESYEQYF. The chain has TRBV20-1 and TRBJ2-5; D unresolved. TRBJ2-7 matches the DNA end more closely, so the J call is doubtful. In germline, CDR1 is DFQATT, CDR2 SNEGSKA (reference sequence). The CDR3 runs 11 residues.

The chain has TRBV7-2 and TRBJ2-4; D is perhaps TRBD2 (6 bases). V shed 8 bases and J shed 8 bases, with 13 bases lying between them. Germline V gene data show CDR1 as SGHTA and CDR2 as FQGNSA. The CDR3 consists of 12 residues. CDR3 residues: CASRLSGDIQYF. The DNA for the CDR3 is TGTGCCAGCCGACTCTCGGGGGACATTCAGTACTTC.